Sequencing of this T cell receptor beta chain was carried out in a study of early T cells in non-severe SARS-CoV-2 infection. Overall study context: Alpha and beta chains were unpaired, from unsorted whole-blood bulk RNA.

The CDR3 has 15 amino acids. V was shortened by 4 bases and J by 2 bases, with 13 bases between the two germline ends. Per the germline V gene, CDR1 is SGHVS and CDR2 is FNYEAQ. As part of library construction, unique molecular identifiers were attached to individual cDNA molecules. TCRdb recomputed calls from the 5' RACE reads with MiXCR, one row per CDR3 protein. Of about 100,000 distinct CDR3 sequences listed, less than 15% are singletons. Sample: whole blood. V is TRBV7-6 and J is TRBJ2-3, with a tentative D call TRBD1 (5 bases). The clonotype comes from an adult who was a healthcare worker with PCR-confirmed SARS-CoV-2 infection or an uninfected control (not recorded which). The CDR3 region is CASSSRQTPTDTQYF. CDR3 sequence (DNA): TGTGCCAGCAGCTCAAGACAGACTCCCACAGATACGCAGTATTTT.